Listed here are 21 T cell receptor beta chains from one sample, sequenced in a study of beta chain features in type 1 diabetes. General observations from the study: Among all four CD4+ subsets, Type 1 diabetes patients had TCRB CDR3s that were moderately but significantly shorter.

Since all of the isolated RNA was reverse transcribed, expressed TCRB transcripts were what got sequenced. The data were produced by immunoSEQ multiplex PCR, yet TCRdb's version contains in-frame clones alone and is incomplete. The sample carries 130,000 or so clones, about 10% recorded once. No antigen is known for these receptors. The sample comprised central memory CD4+ T cells from blood. The receptors originated from a young man with type 1 diabetes.

V gene TRBV11-3 combines with J gene TRBJ1-1; 7 nucleotides match TRBD1. The germline gives CDR1 SGHNT, CDR2 YENEEA. The junction had 1 base not matched to a gene; V was cut back by 5 bases and J by 4 bases. CDR3 length: 12 residues. CDR3: CASSRDSTEAFF. The CDR3 DNA follows: TGTGCCAGCAGCAGGGACAGCACTGAAGCTTTCTTT. Complete variable domain (other parts from reference TRBV11-3 and TRBJ1-1): EAGVVQSPRYKIIEKKQPVAFWCNPISGHNTLYWYLQNLGQGPELLIRYENEEAVDDSQLPKDRFSAERLKGVDSTLKIQPAELGDSAVYLCASSRDSTEAFFGQGTRLTVV.

This chain connects TRBV4-3 to TRBJ2-5; tentatively, D is TRBD2 (6 bases). The CDR3 sequence is 15 residues long. Trimming took 0 bases from V and 6 from J, leaving 14 bases between them. Per germline, CDR1 LGHNA and CDR2 YSLEER. The CDR3 protein is CASSQDRRGQKTQYF. For the CDR3, the DNA is TGCGCCAGCAGCCAAGATCGGAGGGGTCAGAAGACCCAGTACTTC.

This clone was counted many times. The chain combines TRBV30 with TRBJ1-3, with 9 bases lining up with TRBD1. Germline CDR1 GTSNPN, CDR2 SVGIG (reference sequence). This CDR3 is built from 15 residues. Trimming took 2 bases from V and 0 from J; bases not matched to a gene: 2. The CDR3: CAWSRDRASGNTIYF. As DNA, the CDR3 is TGTGCCTGGAGTCGGGACAGGGCCTCTGGAAACACCATATATTTT.

This clone occurred many times. The chain carries TRBV7-9 and TRBJ2-1; TRBD2 matches 11 bases. The ends lost 11 bases at V and 13 bases at J; junction bases unmatched: 10. This CDR3 contains 12 residues. The germline V gene has CDR1 SEHNR and CDR2 FQNEAQ (reference sequence). This CDR3 is CAAGLAVTDQFF. Here the CDR3 DNA reads TGTGCCGCGGGACTAGCGGTTACGGATCAGTTCTTC.

This clone has just a few counts. CDR3 amino acids: CASSFGQGGDTQYF. CDR3 DNA: TGCGCCAGCAGCTTCGGGCAGGGTGGAGATACGCAGTATTTT. The chain is built from TRBV5-1 and TRBJ2-3, with a weak D call TRBD1 (5 bases). The CDR3 has 14 residues. Germline V CDR1 and CDR2: SGHRS, YFSETQ. Trimming took off 2 bases at V and 5 bases at J, with 12 bases between the two ends.

The V and J genes are TRBV18 and TRBJ2-7; D is perhaps TRBD2 (5 bases). V shed 2 bases and J shed 4 bases, with 9 bases lying between them. CDR3 length: 13 amino acids. In germline, CDR1 is KGHSH, CDR2 LQKENI. The chain's CDR3 is CASSPAERYEQYF. In DNA form, the CDR3 reads TGTGCCAGCTCACCAGCAGAGCGGTACGAGCAGTACTTC.

This clone was counted a few times. The chain uses TRBV5-1 and TRBJ2-1, with D perhaps TRBD1 (7 bases). Trimming pared 5 bases from V and 5 bases from J, leaving 20 bases between. Germline V lookup: CDR1 SGHRS, CDR2 YFSETQ. This CDR3 is built from 16 residues. In DNA, the CDR3 is TGCGCCAGCAGTAGCGGACAGGACTCCTGGGACAATGAGCAGTTCTTC. This sequence encodes CASSSGQDSWDNEQFF.

This chain uses TRBV15 with TRBJ2-5; tentative D call: TRBD1 (5 bases). The CDR3 is made up of 13 amino acids. CDR1 LNHNV and CDR2 YYDKDF come from the germline V gene (reference sequence). V was clipped by 2 bases and J by 3 bases, with 7 bases between them. The chain's CDR3 is CATSRSREETQYF. In DNA form, the CDR3 reads TGTGCCACCAGCAGATCCAGGGAAGAGACCCAGTACTTC.

This clone was detected only a few times. The V call is TRBV30, the J call TRBJ2-1; TRBD2 matches at 7 bases. The CDR3 consists of 16 residues. Germline-derived CDR1 and CDR2 are GTSNPN and SVGIG (reference sequence). V was clipped by 0 bases and J by 5 bases; unmatched bases: 10. The CDR3 spells CAWSVRGLLSNNEQFF. The CDR3 DNA follows: TGTGCCTGGAGTGTAAGGGGACTACTTTCAAACAATGAGCAGTTCTTC.

CDR3 residues: CASSMQGGYGYTF. The CDR3 nucleotides are TGTGCCAGTAGTATGCAGGGAGGCTATGGCTACACCTTC. The chain recombines TRBV19 with TRBJ1-2; a weak D match, TRBD1 (5 bases). The CDR3 spans 13 residues. The germline gives CDR1 LNHDA, CDR2 SQIVND (reference sequence). V lost 3 bases to trimming and J lost 4 bases, with 9 bases between them. Based on the CDR3 plus reference TRBV19 and TRBJ1-2, the full variable domain is DGGITQSPKYLFRKEGQNVTLSCEQNLNHDAMYWYRQDPGQGLRLIYYSQIVNDFQKGDIAEGYSVSREKKESFPLTVTSAQKNPTAFYLCASSMQGGYGYTFGSGTRLTVV.

This sequence joins TRBV11-2 and TRBJ2-3; 15 nucleotides line up with TRBD2. The CDR3 is 15 residues long. Unmatched junction bases numbered 1, after V lost 5 bases and J lost 4 bases. Per the germline V gene, CDR1 is SGHAT and CDR2 is FQNNGV. CDR3 sequence reads: CASSRTSGGADTQYF. The CDR3 bases are TGTGCCAGCAGCCGGACTAGCGGGGGGGCAGATACGCAGTATTTT.

This rearrangement joins TRBV6-6 to TRBJ2-7; possibly TRBD1 for D (6 bases). Trimming took 11 bases from V and 2 from J, leaving 13 bases between them. The CDR3 contains 12 residues. The germline CDR1 and CDR2 sequences are MNHNY and SVGAGI (reference sequence). The CDR3 protein is CAASRGAYEQYF. The CDR3 DNA follows: TGTGCCGCCAGCAGGGGCGCCTACGAGCAGTACTTC.

The chain uses TRBV6-5 and TRBJ1-2; D might be TRBD1 (6 bases). V was shortened by 5 bases and J by 1 base, with 14 bases between the two germline ends. CDR1 is MNHEY and CDR2 is SVGAGI in the germline V gene. This CDR3 is built from 15 residues. The CDR3: CASSPVGAVNYGYTF. The CDR3 nucleotides are TGTGCCAGCAGTCCCGTGGGGGCCGTTAACTATGGCTACACCTTC.

The chain carries TRBV10-3 and TRBJ2-2; 9 nucleotides align to TRBD2. Germline V gene data show CDR1 as ENHRY and CDR2 as SYGVKD. The CDR3 has 15 residues. Trimming at V came to 6 bases and at J to 4 bases, leaving 6 bases not matched to a gene. The CDR3: CAIRDSGGSTGELFF. CDR3 DNA: TGTGCCATCAGGGATAGCGGGGGTTCCACCGGGGAGCTGTTTTTT.

This rearrangement joins TRBV9 to TRBJ2-5; D gene ambiguous. V lost 3 bases and J lost 5, with 8 bases in between. CDR3 length: 12 amino acids. The germline V gene encodes CDR1 SGDLS and CDR2 YYNGEE. The CDR3 loop is CASSDIMETQYF. Here the CDR3 DNA reads TGTGCCAGCAGCGATATTATGGAGACCCAGTACTTC.

This clone showed up just a few times. This chain links TRBV23-1 with TRBJ2-7; TRBD1 matches at 9 bases. TRBV23-1 is treated as an ORF (open reading frame) with a function not yet certain. The CDR3 covers 17 residues. V gave up 3 bases and J gave up 0 bases; unmatched junction bases: 9. The CDR3 DNA sequence: TGCGCCAGCAGTCAGGAAACAGGGGGCCGATACTCCTACGAGCAGTACTTC. Translation gives CASSQETGGRYSYEQYF.

This clone was detected a few times. The chain couples TRBV5-5 to TRBJ1-5; D may be TRBD1 (5 bases). V was pared by 4 bases and J by 0 bases, with 11 bases between. Per the germline V gene, CDR1 is SGHKS and CDR2 is YYEKEE (reference sequence). The CDR3 contains 15 residues. The chain's CDR3 is CASSPTVYSNQPQHF. CDR3 nucleotides: TGTGCCAGCAGCCCGACAGTATATAGCAATCAGCCCCAGCATTTT. Based on the CDR3 plus reference TRBV5-5 and TRBJ1-5, the full variable domain is DAGVTQSPTHLIKTRGQQVTLRCSPISGHKSVSWYQQVLGQGPQFIFQYYEKEERGRGNFPDRFSARQFPNYSSELNVNALLLGDSALYLCASSPTVYSNQPQHFGDGTRLSIL.

This clone showed up just a few times. This chain connects TRBV2 to TRBJ1-5; no firm D call. V shed 2 bases and J shed 1 base, with 15 bases lying between them. The CDR3 extends over 17 amino acids. From germline, CDR1 is SNHLY and CDR2 FYNNEI. In DNA form, the CDR3 reads TGTGCCAGCAGTGAAAGACGGAGGGCCGAGAGCAATCAGCCCCAGCATTTT. This gives the protein CASSERRRAESNQPQHF. Full variable domain (missing parts from reference TRBV2 and TRBJ1-5): EPEVTQTPSHQVTQMGQEVILRCVPISNHLYFYWYRQILGQKVEFLVSFYNNEISEKSEIFDDQFSVERPDGSNFTLKIRSTKLEDSAMYFCASSERRRAESNQPQHFGDGTRLSIL.

The chain is built from TRBV6-6 and TRBJ1-1; D gene uncertain. This CDR3 contains 16 residues. The germline CDR1 and CDR2 sequences are MNHNY and SVGAGI (reference sequence). The germline V and J ends were trimmed by 6 bases and 1 base, with 18 bases remaining between them. The CDR3, as DNA: TGTGCCAGCAGCCAAAACGTGCCGACATCGAACACTGAAGCTTTCTTT. It translates to CASSQNVPTSNTEAFF.

This clone was found a few times. The chain combines TRBV29-1 with TRBJ1-2; the match to TRBD1 covers 8 bases. This CDR3 contains 13 residues. The ends lost 3 bases at V and 6 bases at J; junction bases unmatched: 6. Germline CDR1 SQVTM, CDR2 ANQGSEA. CDR3 bases: TGCAGCGTTGAGACAGGGGAGAACGATGGCTACACCTTC. Its protein is CSVETGENDGYTF.

This clone showed up many times. The chain's CDR3 is CASNPITGWGGYTF. The CDR3 DNA reads as TGTGCCAGCAACCCCATCACAGGGTGGGGTGGCTACACCTTC. The chain links TRBV6-5 to TRBJ1-2, with TRBD1 as a possible D gene (6 bases). The CDR3 consists of 14 residues. V lost 7 bases to trimming and J lost 7 bases, with 19 bases between them. From germline, CDR1 is MNHEY and CDR2 SVGAGI.